A single sample is the source of the 5 T cell receptor beta chains below, sequenced in a study of blood T cells in healthy people across ages. Then a second PCR, running about 7 to 11 cycles, was carried out with a sample-barcoded 5' primer and a J-beta primer mix. TCRdb passed the 5' RACE reads through MiXCR, listing each CDR3 protein once. The table includes about 1.7 million distinct CDR3 sequences, 28% detected once. Sequencing was done on a sample of blood. These receptor sequences come from a woman aged 25 to 39 in good health.

With regard to this clonotype: The junction departs from germline at one end; a sequencing error may be responsible. The chain links TRBV13 to TRBJ1-1, with D possibly TRBD1 on 6 matching bases. The CDR3 contains 14 residues. Germline V CDR1 and CDR2: PRHDT, FYEKMQ (reference sequence). Here the CDR3 DNA reads TGTGCCAACAGCTTAGGCCAGGGGTACACTGAAGCTTTCTTT. Translation: CANSLGQGYTEAFF.

This clonotype came up a few times. V and J are TRBV25-1 and TRBJ1-2, with D uncertain. Between the trimmed V and J ends, which lost 1 base and 4 bases, there was a span of 10 bases. From germline, CDR1 is MGHDK and CDR2 SYGVNS. CDR3 length: 14 residues. The CDR3, as DNA: TGTGCCAGCAGTGAATCTGGCAGGAGCTATGGCTACACCTTC. Residues: CASSESGRSYGYTF.

The chain employs TRBV29-1 and TRBJ2-1; TRBD2 matches 8 bases. The CDR3 is made up of 17 amino acids. V dropped 6 bases and J dropped 2; count of bases not matched to a gene: 15. CDR1 and CDR2 from the germline V gene are SQVTM and ANQGSEA. The CDR3 bases are TGCAGCGTGGGGGGACGGGAGGGAATCTGGACCTACAATGAGCAGTTCTTC. Its protein product is CSVGGREGIWTYNEQFF.

This chain uses TRBV9 with TRBJ2-2; no definite D call. Germline V lookup: CDR1 SGDLS, CDR2 YYNGEE. Trimming pared 0 bases from V and 0 bases from J, leaving 15 bases between. This CDR3 region has 18 residues. The CDR3 region is CASSVAPSTFTNTGELFF. The CDR3 region has the DNA TGTGCCAGCAGCGTAGCGCCATCGACTTTTACGAACACCGGGGAGCTGTTTTTT.

This clonotype was counted only a few times. The rearrangement joins TRBV6-6 to TRBJ2-5; no reliable D call. V dropped 2 bases and J dropped 5 bases, with 21 bases sitting between them. The germline V gene encodes CDR1 MNHNY and CDR2 SVGAGI (reference sequence). The CDR3 has 17 residues. In DNA form, the CDR3 reads TGTGCCAGCAGTTACATTGGCCCTCGCCGGAGCTGGGAGACCCAGTACTTC. It encodes CASSYIGPRRSWETQYF.